This T cell receptor (beta chain) is from a study of cytomegalovirus exposure and HLA in healthy donors. Regarding the study as a whole: TRBV6-2, TRBV6-3 and some other V segments were excluded as indistinguishable. Previously analyzed data showed that most TCR beta V segments were productive at a frequency of about 87% or about 30%.

This CDR3 has 14 amino acids. Germline V gene data show CDR1 as LNHNV and CDR2 as YYDKDF (reference sequence). V lost 1 base and J lost 5, with 11 bases in between. Comments on this clone: No antigen is known for it.

The PCR employed 60 Vbeta primers together with 13 Jbeta primers. Profiling relied on immunoSEQ multiplex PCR, and the TCRdb table lists in-frame clones only, not all of them. The sample has about 130,000 clones; over 75% are singletons. Specimen: PBMCs. This chain uses TRBV15 with TRBJ1-2; TRBD1 might be the D (6 bases). The clonotype comes from a man aged 30 to 39 in good health and CMV-seronegative. CDR3 sequence reads: CATSRATGGYGYTF. The CDR3 DNA reads as TGTGCCACCAGCAGAGCGACAGGAGGATATGGCTACACCTTC. Using reference TRBV15 and TRBJ1-2 for the parts outside the CDR3, the full variable domain is DAMVIQNPRYQVTQFGKPVTLSCSQTLNHNVMYWYQQKSSQAPKLLFHYYDKDFNNEADTPDNFQSRRPNTSFCFLDIRSPGLGDTAMYLCATSRATGGYGYTFGSGTRLTVV.